Listed below are T cell receptor beta chains from one sample, sequenced in a study of blood T cell repertoires in COVID-19. TCRdb keeps only in-frame clones here, not all; method: immunoSEQ multiplex PCR. The data contain some 360,000 clones, about 90% of them singletons. Input material: PBMCs or T cells enriched from blood (not recorded which). These receptors all stem from a woman in her 30s who had been exposed to COVID-19. Both conserved end residues are part of each CDR3. D genes are given only for firm matches.

v_gene,j_gene,d_gene,CDR3aa
TRBV2,TRBJ2-7,TRBD1,CASRRQGNLYEQYF
TRBV20-1,TRBJ1-2,-,CSASKGWGANYGYTF
TRBV6-7,TRBJ2-2,TRBD1,CAGQETANTGELFF
TRBV19,TRBJ1-5,TRBD1,CASSIMGQGPASNQPQHF
TRBV3-1/TRBV3-2,TRBJ1-4,-,CASSPKAGSATNEKLFF
TRBV29-1,TRBJ2-3,TRBD2,CSVVAGVKDTQYF
TRBV3-1/TRBV3-2,TRBJ2-1,TRBD2,CASSLHAPGLARDEQFF
TRBV18,TRBJ2-7,TRBD2,CASSPSLAGAPYEQYF
TRBV27,TRBJ2-1,TRBD2,CASSRPGLAGYNEQFF
TRBV27,TRBJ1-6,TRBD1,CASSLGTGSNSPLHF
TRBV15,TRBJ1-5,-,CATSRPTGTRGFKSNQPQHF
TRBV19,TRBJ2-7,TRBD1,CASSKEGDRGLGEQYF
TRBV27,TRBJ2-1,TRBD2,CASSSLSGSSDNEQFF
TRBV28,TRBJ1-5,-,CASSPVRDLQDYSNQPQHF
TRBV25-1,TRBJ1-6,-,CASSDLLYSPLHF
TRBV3-1/TRBV3-2,TRBJ2-1,-,CASSPQGGDLQFF
TRBV28,TRBJ1-3,-,CASSRRVRQVGNTIYF
TRBV14,TRBJ1-5,TRBD1,CASSPGQGDSNQPQHF
TRBV6-5,TRBJ1-5,-,CASSLRGEGQPQHF
TRBV24-1,TRBJ2-7,-,CATSEGQGGVHEQYF
TRBV10-3,TRBJ2-1,TRBD2,CAAWAGGPVFDEQFF
TRBV7-8,TRBJ1-2,-,CASSLVARGRGYGYTF
TRBV3-1/TRBV3-2,TRBJ2-7,TRBD2,CASSQVGVRREIAYEQYF